Below are 25 T cell receptor beta chains sequenced from a single sample in a study of blood T cell repertoires in COVID-19. The table came from immunoSEQ multiplex PCR; TCRdb's copy has only in-frame clones and leaves some out. The sample holds 20,000 to 25,000 clones, 70% to 90% seen once. What was sequenced was peripheral blood. The origin of the receptors is a human donor with active COVID-19. The donor label of this sample is uncertain.

The rearrangement uses TRBV4-1 and TRBJ1-2, with 9 bases lining up with TRBD1. The V segment lost 7 bases and the J segment 8 bases; nucleotides outside the gene matches: 14. The CDR3 has 15 residues. Per the germline V gene, CDR1 is MGHRA and CDR2 is YSYEKL. Here the CDR3 reads CASTSGTGTMRGYTF. The CDR3 nucleotides are TGCGCCAGCACATCCGGGACAGGGACGATGAGGGGCTACACCTTC.

The V call is TRBV5-5, the J call TRBJ1-5; maybe TRBD1 (5 bases). Trimming pared 0 bases from V and 5 bases from J, leaving 9 bases between. The length of the CDR3 is 14 residues. The V gene's germline CDR1 is SGHKS and CDR2 YYEKEE (reference sequence). CDR3 nucleotide sequence: TGTGCCAGCAGCTTGGTAGGGGCCTATCAGCCCCAGCATTTT. Protein product: CASSLVGAYQPQHF.

V is TRBV6-4 and J is TRBJ2-1; tentative D call: TRBD2 (6 bases). The CDR3 spans 15 residues. Germline V gene sequence: CDR1 MRHNA, CDR2 SNTAGT. Deletions cut 6 bases from V and 7 bases from J, with 19 bases between. The CDR3 loop is CASSPLAGLGNEQFF. The CDR3, as DNA: TGTGCCAGCAGCCCACTAGCTGGTCTAGGTAATGAGCAGTTCTTC.

The genes are TRBV28 and TRBJ1-5, with D possibly being TRBD1 (6 bases). Trimming took off 2 bases at V and 5 bases at J, with 19 bases between the two ends. The V gene's germline CDR1 is MDHEN and CDR2 SYDVKM. CDR3 length equals 17 residues. DNA for the CDR3: TGTGCCAGCAGTTTACCCAGGGGACCCCCAGGGTATCAGCCCCAGCATTTT. Amino acids: CASSLPRGPPGYQPQHF.

This clone was seen just once. CDR3 sequence: CASSLRDYEQFF. The CDR3 DNA reads as TGTGCCAGCAGCCTGAGAGATTATGAGCAGTTCTTC. The chain is built from TRBV6-2 or TRBV6-3 and TRBJ2-1; D is uncertain. The CDR3 covers 12 residues. Trimming removed 6 bases at V and 8 bases at J, with 11 bases between. CDR1 and CDR2 (germline): MNHEY, SVGEGT.

The CDR3 sequence: CASSLRRTQETQYF. CDR3 nucleotide sequence: TGTGCCAGCAGCCTTCGGCGGACACAAGAGACCCAGTACTTC. The chain is built from TRBV9 and TRBJ2-5; possible D gene TRBD1, 5 bases. From germline, CDR1 is SGDLS and CDR2 YYNGEE. The CDR3 contains 14 residues. V lost 4 bases, J lost 2 bases, and 12 bases lay in between.

V is TRBV2 and J is TRBJ1-5; 9 bases match TRBD1. V gave up 10 bases and J gave up 6 bases; unmatched junction bases: 7. This CDR3 is 13 amino acids long. Germline loops: CDR1 SNHLY, CDR2 FYNNEI. The CDR3 reads CATGQGYAQPQHF. The DNA for the CDR3 is TGTGCCACAGGACAGGGGTACGCTCAGCCCCAGCATTTT.

On this clone: At the DNA level, this CDR3 is encoded by other sequences in the same sample as well. The chain carries TRBV24-1 and TRBJ1-5; tentative D call: TRBD1 (6 bases). V was trimmed by 6 bases and J by 4 bases, leaving 6 bases between them. The CDR3 runs 12 residues. The germline gives CDR1 KGHDR, CDR2 SFDVKD. The CDR3 protein is CATSRGNQPQHF. CDR3 coding DNA: TGTGCCACCAGTAGGGGGAATCAGCCCCAGCATTTT.

As concerns this clone: One end of the junction does not line up with germline, which may come from a read error. J is TRBJ2-1 and V is TRBV7-7, with TRBD1 matching 8 bases. The CDR3 is made up of 13 amino acids. CDR1 SSHAT and CDR2 FNYEAQ come from the germline V gene (reference sequence). The CDR3 DNA sequence: TGTGCTAGCAGCCCCGGACAGGGAGATGAGCAGTTCTTC. It yields the protein CASSPGQGDEQFF.

The chain carries TRBV6-5 and TRBJ2-5, with D possibly being TRBD1 (5 bases). The V end was cut by 8 bases, the J end by 1 base, with 14 bases between. The CDR3 contains 14 residues. Looked up from germline, CDR1 is MNHEY and CDR2 is SVGAGI. The CDR3 loop reads CASGRGWTQETQYF. For the CDR3, the DNA is TGTGCCAGCGGAAGGGGTTGGACCCAAGAGACCCAGTACTTC.

The V and J genes are TRBV28 and TRBJ1-5, with D possibly being TRBD1 (5 bases). This CDR3 comprises 16 residues. V lost 5 bases, J lost 4 bases, and 18 bases lay in between. Germline-derived CDR1 and CDR2 are MDHEN and SYDVKM. This CDR3 reads CASSPGGVLRNQPQHF. DNA for the CDR3: TGTGCCAGCAGTCCCGGGGGAGTCTTAAGGAATCAGCCCCAGCATTTT.

The V and J genes are TRBV27 and TRBJ1-2, with D maybe TRBD1 (6 bases). V lost 0 bases to trimming and J lost 4 bases, with 12 bases between them. The CDR3 spans 15 residues. Germline CDR1 is MNHEY and CDR2 is SMNVEV (reference sequence). The CDR3 bases are TGTGCCAGCAGTTTATCGGAACAGGGCGCCTATGGCTACACCTTC. Its protein product is CASSLSEQGAYGYTF.

This rearrangement joins TRBV6-5 to TRBJ2-7, with a tentative D call TRBD2 (5 bases). CDR1 is MNHEY, CDR2 SVGAGI, per germline. The CDR3 has 15 residues. Trimming stripped 7 bases from V and 1 base from J, with 17 bases between. The CDR3 DNA follows: TGTGCCAGCACTAGGTCGGGGTCTGGGTCCTACGAGCAGTACTTC. Translation: CASTRSGSGSYEQYF.

The rearrangement uses TRBV2 and TRBJ2-1; tentatively, D is TRBD2 (5 bases). V lost 8 bases, J lost 9 bases, and 8 bases lay in between. The CDR3 totals 10 residues. Germline V gene lookup returns CDR1 SNHLY and CDR2 FYNNEI. CDR3 amino acids: CASARGEQFF. The CDR3 nucleotides are TGTGCCAGCGCCCGGGGTGAGCAGTTCTTC.

The chain recombines TRBV5-4 with TRBJ2-7; TRBD1 agrees at 7 bases. V lost 6 bases and J lost 0; bases outside the gene matches: 9. The CDR3 runs to 15 residues. Germline CDR1 reads SGHNT; CDR2 reads YYREEE (reference sequence). CDR3 nucleotides: TGTGCCAGCACGGTCGGGACAGTGAGCTCCTACGAGCAGTACTTC. Translated, it gives CASTVGTVSSYEQYF.

The count of this clone is one. This chain connects TRBV9 to TRBJ2-3; D gene unclear. The CDR3 has 12 residues. Trimming cost V 0 bases and J 6 bases, with 5 bases left between them. Germline V gene sequence: CDR1 SGDLS, CDR2 YYNGEE. For the CDR3, the DNA is TGTGCCAGCAGCGTAGGTTCGGATACGCAGTATTTT. Translation: CASSVGSDTQYF.

The gene calls are TRBV5-1 and TRBJ1-5, with D possibly being TRBD1 (6 bases). V lost 0 bases, J lost 4 bases, and 8 bases lay in between. CDR1 SGHRS and CDR2 YFSETQ come from the germline V gene. There are 14 residues in the CDR3. The CDR3 loop reads CASSLGQANQPQHF. The CDR3 DNA reads TGCGCCAGCAGCTTGGGACAGGCGAATCAGCCCCAGCATTTT. Drawing the rest from reference TRBV5-1 and TRBJ1-5, the complete variable domain is KAGVTQTPRYLIKTRGQQVTLSCSPISGHRSVSWYQQTPGQGLQFLFEYFSETQRNKGNFPGRFSGRQFSNSRSEMNVSTLELGDSALYLCASSLGQANQPQHFGDGTRLSIL.

This chain uses TRBV5-1 with TRBJ2-5; TRBD2 is a possible D gene (6 bases). The germline V gene has CDR1 SGHRS and CDR2 YFSETQ. Trimming left V 4 bases short and J 7 bases short, with 8 bases between. This CDR3 comprises 11 residues. The CDR3 here is CASSTGGTQYF. CDR3 DNA sequence: TGCGCCAGCAGCACCGGGGGGACCCAGTACTTC.

The chain recombines TRBV27 with TRBJ2-4; D remains unclear. There are 15 residues in the CDR3. Per germline, CDR1 MNHEY and CDR2 SMNVEV (reference sequence). Trimming stripped 6 bases from V and 0 bases from J, with 12 bases between. CDR3 DNA sequence: TGTGCCAGCAGCAACATTCCAATAGCCAAAAACATTCAGTACTTC. It translates to CASSNIPIAKNIQYF.

The chain couples TRBV5-5 to TRBJ1-1; 8 bases map to TRBD1. Trimming took 5 bases from V and 1 from J; bases not matched to a gene: 10. In germline, CDR1 is SGHKS, CDR2 YYEKEE (reference sequence). The CDR3 loop spans 16 amino acids. The CDR3 sequence is CASRPQGALGNTEAFF. DNA for the CDR3: TGTGCCAGCAGGCCTCAGGGGGCGCTCGGGAACACTGAAGCTTTCTTT.

In this sample, this clone turned up once. The rearrangement links TRBV10-3 to TRBJ2-7; D is perhaps TRBD2 (5 bases). In germline, CDR1 is ENHRY, CDR2 SYGVKD. The CDR3 length is 14 residues. Deletions cut 4 bases from V and 3 bases from J, with 13 bases between. CDR3 coding DNA: TGTGCCATCAGTGCCCCTGGACTGAGCTACGAGCAGTACTTC. This sequence encodes CAISAPGLSYEQYF.

The V and J genes are TRBV7-6 and TRBJ2-1, with D possibly matching TRBD1 (5 bases). V was cut by 5 bases and J by 2 bases, with 13 bases left in between. Germline V gene lookup returns CDR1 SGHVS and CDR2 FNYEAQ. The CDR3 length is 15 residues. The CDR3 DNA reads TGTGCCAGCAGCCTGGACACCCTCCCCTACAATGAGCAGTTCTTC. Its translation is CASSLDTLPYNEQFF.

The CDR3 DNA reads TGTGCCAGCACCGACCCCAGCGGGAAGGGAGTTTCAGATACGCAGTATTTT. This translates into CASTDPSGKGVSDTQYF. The chain has TRBV27 and TRBJ2-3; 7 nucleotides agree with TRBD2. The CDR3 has 17 residues. V shed 7 bases, J shed 4 bases, and the junction held 17 bases outside the gene matches. The germline V gene has CDR1 MNHEY and CDR2 SMNVEV (reference sequence).

The rearrangement uses TRBV18 and TRBJ2-1; TRBD2 matches 9 bases. The germline CDR1 and CDR2 sequences are KGHSH and LQKENI. The CDR3 has 16 amino acids. With V trimmed by 0 bases and J by 8 bases, 8 bases remained unmatched. Here the CDR3 DNA reads TGTGCCAGCTCACCACCGGTGCGGGCGGGAGGGGATGAGCAGTTCTTC. This gives the protein CASSPPVRAGGDEQFF.

The genes are TRBV27 and TRBJ2-1, with a tentative D call TRBD2 (6 bases). The length of the CDR3 is 17 residues. The V end lost 6 bases, the J end lost 8 bases, and 26 bases lay between the germline ends. CDR1 and CDR2 (germline): MNHEY, SMNVEV (reference sequence). The CDR3 bases are TGTGCCAGCAGCCCTACTCCGGGACTCACGGACGCCTATGAGCAGTTCTTC. It translates to CASSPTPGLTDAYEQFF.